These T cell receptor beta chains were read from a single sample in a study of T cells in Graves' hyperthyroidism and ophthalmopathy. TCRdb recomputed calls from the multiplex PCR reads with MiXCR, one row per CDR3 protein. The sample lists 600,000 or so distinct CDR3 sequences; 13% to 15% were seen once. Sequencing was done on a sample of blood. These receptors came from a woman younger than 35 with Graves' ophthalmopathy. CDR3s include the opening cysteine and the closing phenylalanine or tryptophan. The order of the fields is D gene, J gene, clone size, V gene, CDR3 length, CDR3 DNA, CDR3 protein. The D gene is left open where the match is weak. Expanded clones get a size class; other rows say once, few or many, or leave the size out.

-,TRBJ2-1,few,TRBV7-2,14,TGTGCCAGCAGCTTAGGACACAGGGTCGGTGAGCAGTTCTTC,CASSLGHRVGEQFF
TRBD1,TRBJ2-1,few,TRBV5-4,16,TGTGCCAGCAGTTGGGGACAGGGATCCTCAAACAATGAGCAGTTCTTC,CASSWGQGSSNNEQFF
-,TRBJ2-5,-,TRBV7-9,16,TGTGCCAGCAGTTCCAAGGAGTTGGGCACAAAAGAGACCCAGTACTTC,CASSSKELGTKETQYF
TRBD1,TRBJ2-1,once,TRBV12-3/TRBV12-4,15,TGTGCCAGCAGGAGAGACAGGGGGCTGTACAATGAGCAGTTCTTC,CASRRDRGLYNEQFF
TRBD2,TRBJ2-1,many,TRBV20-1,16,TGCAGTGCTAGGGACGGACCGGGACTAGCGAATAATGAGCAGTTCTTC,CSARDGPGLANNEQFF
-,TRBJ1-6,-,TRBV7-3,15,TGTGCCAGCAGCTCAACCGGGTTCCCAAATTCACCCCTCCACTTT,CASSSTGFPNSPLHF
TRBD2,TRBJ2-7,-,TRBV10-3,14,TGTGCCATCAGCCCCGGGACTAGTCTCTACGAGCAGTACTTC,CAISPGTSLYEQYF
-,TRBJ2-6,-,TRBV19,17,TGTGCCAGTAGTATAGATCTGGCTGACTCTGGGGCCAACGTCCTGACTTTC,CASSIDLADSGANVLTF
TRBD1,TRBJ2-2,-,TRBV12-3/TRBV12-4,16,TGTGCCAGCCTTTGGTCCGGGACAGAAAACACCGGGGAGCTGTTTTTT,CASLWSGTENTGELFF
-,TRBJ1-2,many,TRBV24-1,12,TGTGCCACCAGTTCCCTGAACTATGGCTACACCTTC,CATSSLNYGYTF
TRBD1,TRBJ1-1,-,TRBV7-9,16,TGTGCCAGCAGCTTCAACAGGGGAGAGGTAGACACTGAAGCTTTCTTT,CASSFNRGEVDTEAFF
-,TRBJ1-2,few,TRBV9,19,TGTGCCAGCAGCGTCCGGACTGAAGGAGTCCCCATGGTAGGTGATGGCTACACCTTC,CASSVRTEGVPMVGDGYTF
-,TRBJ2-7,many,TRBV7-9,13,TGTGCCAGCAGCTCCGCCAGCCCCCTCGAGCAGTACTTC,CASSSASPLEQYF
TRBD1,TRBJ1-3,-,TRBV12-3/TRBV12-4,14,TGTGTCAGCAGTCAGGGGGGCGCTGGAAACACCATATATTTT,CVSSQGGAGNTIYF
TRBD1,TRBJ2-5,few,TRBV6-2/TRBV6-3,14,TGTGCCAGCAGCCGCGGACAGGGCGGGGAGACCCAGTACTTC,CASSRGQGGETQYF
TRBD2,TRBJ2-7,many,TRBV7-2,15,TGTGCCAGCAGCCGCCCCACGGGAGGCTCCTACGAGCAGTACTTC,CASSRPTGGSYEQYF
-,TRBJ2-1,many,TRBV5-8,13,TGTGCCAGCAGCTGGATACCAAACAATGAGCAGTTCTTC,CASSWIPNNEQFF
-,TRBJ1-6,many,TRBV12-3/TRBV12-4,16,TGTGCCAGCAGTTCCGCGGGACGGTGGTCGGATTCACCCCTCCACTTT,CASSSAGRWSDSPLHF
TRBD1,TRBJ2-1,few,TRBV20-1,16,TGCAGTGCTAGAGATTGGGGGACAGGGGCTGTTAATGAGCAGTTCTTC,CSARDWGTGAVNEQFF
-,TRBJ2-7,many,TRBV13,15,TGTGCCAGCAGCTTAGAAACAGGACAGTCCTACGAGCAGTACTTC,CASSLETGQSYEQYF
TRBD1,TRBJ2-1,many,TRBV29-1,14,TGCAGCGTCCGCCGGGACAGGGGGCGGAATGAGCAGTTCTTC,CSVRRDRGRNEQFF
TRBD1,TRBJ2-3,many,TRBV30,15,TGTGCCTGGAGCGCGGGACAGGGGTACACAGATACGCAGTATTTT,CAWSAGQGYTDTQYF
TRBD2,TRBJ2-1,-,TRBV4-3,15,TGCGCCAGCAGCCAAGGGGCGGGAGGGTACAATGAGCAGTTCTTC,CASSQGAGGYNEQFF
-,TRBJ1-2,few,TRBV29-1,12,TGCAGCGTTGAAAGCCTTAACTATGGCTACACCTTC,CSVESLNYGYTF
-,TRBJ2-5,many,TRBV7-2,13,TGTGCCAACAGCCCACCGACGCATAAGTCCCAGTACTTC,CANSPPTHKSQYF
TRBD2,TRBJ2-3,-,TRBV27,13,TGTGCCAGCAGTCCTACGAGACTAGCGGGAGAGTATTTT,CASSPTRLAGEYF
-,TRBJ2-7,few,TRBV19,15,TGTGCCAGTAGTAAGCCCTATGGGGGGACCTACGAGCAGTACTTC,CASSKPYGGTYEQYF
TRBD2,TRBJ2-1,-,TRBV4-1,15,TGCGCCAGCAGCCAGAGACTAGCGGGAGAGAATGAGCAGTTCTTC,CASSQRLAGENEQFF
-,TRBJ2-5,-,TRBV6-1,15,TGTGCCAGCACCCTATGGGCGGAGTCGGGGGAGACCCAGTACTTC,CASTLWAESGETQYF
TRBD1,TRBJ2-7,many,TRBV27,14,TGTGCCAGCAGTGACAGGGGGCTCGGCTACGAGCAGTACTTC,CASSDRGLGYEQYF
TRBD1,TRBJ1-1,many,TRBV18,13,TGTGCCAGCTCACCAGGGACAGGGGAAATAGCTTTCTTT,CASSPGTGEIAFF
-,TRBJ2-1,-,TRBV19,14,TGTGCCAGTAAAGGGTGGAAGCAATACGATGAGCAGTTCTTC,CASKGWKQYDEQFF
TRBD1,TRBJ1-2,many,TRBV24-1,12,TGTGCCACCCGGGACAGCAACTATGGCTACACCTTC,CATRDSNYGYTF
-,TRBJ2-1,few,TRBV20-1,14,TGCAGTGCTCCCGAGACACCGTCCTACAATGAGCAGTTCTTC,CSAPETPSYNEQFF
TRBD1,TRBJ2-2,-,TRBV9,18,TGTGCCAGCAGCGTAGCAGGGGACAGGGAAAAAAACACCGGGGAGCTGTTTTTT,CASSVAGDREKNTGELFF
-,TRBJ2-2,few,TRBV9,15,TGTGCCAGCAGCGTTGGAGGGGCGCAAACCGGGGAGCTGTTTTTT,CASSVGGAQTGELFF
-,TRBJ1-2,many,TRBV20-1,12,TGCAGCGGTACGCCGGACAGCTATGGCTACACCTTC,CSGTPDSYGYTF